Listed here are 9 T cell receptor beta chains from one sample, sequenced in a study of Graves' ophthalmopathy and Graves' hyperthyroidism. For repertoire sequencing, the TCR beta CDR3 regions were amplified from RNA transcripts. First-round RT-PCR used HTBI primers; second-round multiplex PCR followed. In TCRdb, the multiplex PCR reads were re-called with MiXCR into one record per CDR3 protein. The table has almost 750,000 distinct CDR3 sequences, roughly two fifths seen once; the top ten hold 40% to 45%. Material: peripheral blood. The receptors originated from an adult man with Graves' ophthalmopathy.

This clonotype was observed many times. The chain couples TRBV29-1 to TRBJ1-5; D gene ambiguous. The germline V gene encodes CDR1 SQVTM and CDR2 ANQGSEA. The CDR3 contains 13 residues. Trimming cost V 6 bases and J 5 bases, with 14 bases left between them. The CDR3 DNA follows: TGCAGCGTGGGTGACAACCTGGATCAGCCCCAGCATTTT. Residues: CSVGDNLDQPQHF.

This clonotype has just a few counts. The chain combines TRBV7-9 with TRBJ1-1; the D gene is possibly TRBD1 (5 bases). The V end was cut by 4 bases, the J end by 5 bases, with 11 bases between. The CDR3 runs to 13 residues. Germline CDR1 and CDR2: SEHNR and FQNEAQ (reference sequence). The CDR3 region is CASSWREGTEAFF. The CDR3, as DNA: TGTGCCAGCAGCTGGAGGGAGGGGACTGAAGCTTTCTTT.

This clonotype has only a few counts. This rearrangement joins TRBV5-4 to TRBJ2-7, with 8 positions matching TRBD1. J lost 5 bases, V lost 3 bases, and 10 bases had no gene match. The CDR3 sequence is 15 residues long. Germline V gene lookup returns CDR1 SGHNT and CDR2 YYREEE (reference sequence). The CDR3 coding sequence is TGTGCCAGCAGCTCCTATGGGACAGGTCTCCACGAGCAGTACTTC. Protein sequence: CASSSYGTGLHEQYF.

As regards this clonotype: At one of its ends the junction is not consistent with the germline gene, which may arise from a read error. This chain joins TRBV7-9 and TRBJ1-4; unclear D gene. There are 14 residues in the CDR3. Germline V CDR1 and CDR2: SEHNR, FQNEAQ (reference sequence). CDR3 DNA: TGCGCCAGCAGCTCGGACGGCTCAGATGAAAAACTGTTTTTT. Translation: CASSSDGSDEKLFF.

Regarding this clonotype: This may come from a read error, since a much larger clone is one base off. Here the CDR3 reads CASGGLVPNYEQYF. The CDR3 coding sequence is TGTGCCAGCGGCGGACTAGTGCCGAACTACGAGCAGTACTTC. The J gene is TRBJ2-7, the V gene TRBV2; 7 bases fit TRBD2. V gave up 8 bases and J gave up 3 bases; unmatched junction bases: 10. Germline V gives CDR1 SNHLY, CDR2 FYNNEI. This CDR3 spans 14 amino acids.

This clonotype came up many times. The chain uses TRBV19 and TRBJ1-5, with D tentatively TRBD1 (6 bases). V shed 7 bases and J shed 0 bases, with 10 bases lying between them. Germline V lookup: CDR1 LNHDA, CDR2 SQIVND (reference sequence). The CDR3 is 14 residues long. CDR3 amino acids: CASNAGVSNQPQHF. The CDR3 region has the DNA TGTGCCAGTAACGCAGGGGTTAGCAATCAGCCCCAGCATTTT.

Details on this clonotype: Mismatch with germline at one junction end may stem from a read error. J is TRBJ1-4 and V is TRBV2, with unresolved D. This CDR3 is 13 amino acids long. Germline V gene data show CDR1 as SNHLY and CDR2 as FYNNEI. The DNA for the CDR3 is TGTGCCAGCTCACCAAGGATGTTGGACTTCTTCATTTTT. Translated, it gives CASSPRMLDFFIF.

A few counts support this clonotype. Written as DNA, the CDR3 is TGTGCCAGCAGTTTAGTGCGGGAGGGCCACGAGCAGTACTTC. Protein product: CASSLVREGHEQYF. The chain uses TRBV12-3 or TRBV12-4 and TRBJ2-7, with 9 bases that match TRBD2. The trim removed 1 base at V and 5 bases at J, leaving 3 bases unmatched. This CDR3 has 14 amino acids.

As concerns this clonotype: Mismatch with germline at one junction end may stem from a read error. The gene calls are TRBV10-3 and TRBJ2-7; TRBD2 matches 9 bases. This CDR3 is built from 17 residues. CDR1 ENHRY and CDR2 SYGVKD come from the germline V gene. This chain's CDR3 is CASSFTPSAGGSYEQYF. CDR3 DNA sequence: TGTGCCAGCAGTTTCACACCGTCGGCGGGAGGGTCCTACGAGCAGTACTTC.